This record looks at one TCR beta chain sequence and its context. The target antigen is unknown. This entry belongs to a study of OX40 agonist ivuxolimab in advanced cancers. Study-wide context: An anti-OX40 (CD134) antibody with agonistic activity, ivuxolimab, was administered to patients. Melanoma, hepatocellular carcinoma, head and neck or renal cell cancer occurred in dose-escalation patients. Findings and limits, study-wide: CD8+ T cells showed, on average, more clonal expansion than CD4+ cells.

Clones were read by immunoSEQ multiplex PCR, and TCRdb kept only the in-frame ones, dropping some. Seen here are 70,000 to 85,000 clones, around 86% observed once, and the top ten hold approximately 2%. CDR1 is SGHAT and CDR2 is FQNNGV in the germline V gene. V lost 2 bases to trimming and J lost 3 bases, with 10 bases between them. The CDR3 extends over 15 amino acids. Autoimmune disease history or systemic immunosuppression barred patients. The source of this sequence is an adult with an advanced solid tumor such as melanoma, head and neck, liver or kidney cancer. The sequences come from CD4+ or CD8+ T cells sorted from blood, collected in a trial of the OX40 agonist ivuxolimab. The chain has TRBV11-2 and TRBJ2-2; perhaps TRBD1 as D (5 bases). The CDR3 DNA reads as TGTGCCAGCAGCTTAAGTCAGGGTTACACCGGGGAGCTGTTTTTT. Protein sequence: CASSLSQGYTGELFF. Full variable domain (rest looked up from reference TRBV11-2 and TRBJ2-2): EAGVAQSPRYKIIEKRQSVAFWCNPISGHATLYWYQQILGQGPKLLIQFQNNGVVDDSQLPKDRFSAERLKGVDSTLKIQPAKLEDSAVYLCASSLSQGYTGELFFGEGSRLTVL.